These 12 T cell receptor beta chains originate from one sample sequenced in a study of T cell changes during pregnancy in multiple sclerosis. Assay used: immunoSEQ multiplex PCR; TCRdb lists only in-frame clones, some missing. The data show about 120,000 clones, with under 95% seen just once and roughly 6% held by the top ten. The specimen comprised peripheral blood, sampled before pregnancy. The source of these receptors is a female donor with multiple sclerosis, enrolled in a pregnancy study.

Written as DNA, the CDR3 is TGTGCCAGCAATGCCGCCGGGACAGCTTCCTACGAGCAGTACTTC. It encodes CASNAAGTASYEQYF. The V and J genes are TRBV28 and TRBJ2-7; 7 bases are shared with TRBD1. CDR3 length equals 15 residues. The germline CDR1 and CDR2 sequences are MDHEN and SYDVKM. V was pared by 7 bases and J by 1 base, with 10 bases of the junction left unmatched.

This rearrangement joins TRBV15 to TRBJ1-5, with 7 positions matching TRBD1. CDR3 size: 13 residues. V trimming: 9 bases; J trimming: 5 bases; junction bases outside the gene matches: 7. Germline V CDR1 and CDR2: LNHNV, YYDKDF (reference sequence). CDR3 nucleotides: TGTGCCACACAACAGGGGATCCATCAGCCCCAGCATTTT. This sequence encodes CATQQGIHQPQHF. The full variable domain, completed using reference TRBV15 and TRBJ1-5, is DAMVIQNPRYQVTQFGKPVTLSCSQTLNHNVMYWYQQKSSQAPKLLFHYYDKDFNNEADTPDNFQSRRPNTSFCFLDIRSPGLGDTAMYLCATQQGIHQPQHFGDGTRLSIL.

V usage is TRBV28 and J usage is TRBJ1-1; D is unresolved. The CDR3 extends over 13 amino acids. CDR1 is MDHEN and CDR2 is SYDVKM in the germline V gene. The V gene lost 4 bases and the J gene lost 1 base, with 7 bases spanning the gap. The CDR3 DNA is TGTGCCAGCAGTTCGCAGGCGAACACTGAAGCTTTCTTT. Protein: CASSSQANTEAFF.

The chain links TRBV29-1 to TRBJ1-2; 8 positions agree with TRBD1. Germline V CDR1 and CDR2: SQVTM, ANQGSEA. V lost 3 bases to trimming and J lost 3 bases; unmatched junction nucleotides: 9. The CDR3 totals 15 residues. The CDR3 DNA is TGCAGCGTTGACGTCCGGGACAGGAGCTACTATGGCTACACCTTC. It translates to CSVDVRDRSYYGYTF.

The chain is built from TRBV7-2 and TRBJ2-5, with 7 nucleotides matching TRBD1. The DNA matches TRBJ2-7 better at its end, which makes the J call doubtful. Germline V gene lookup returns CDR1 SGHTA and CDR2 FQGNSA. The CDR3 totals 14 residues. In nucleotides, the CDR3 is TGTGCCAGCAGCTTACGAGGGGGCAACTACGAGCAGTACTTC. This gives the protein CASSLRGGNYEQYF.

The V and J genes are TRBV7-2 and TRBJ2-7, with a tentative D call TRBD1 (5 bases). CDR1 and CDR2 (germline): SGHTA, FQGNSA. The CDR3 is 16 residues long. The V end lost 2 bases, the J end lost 2 bases, and 16 bases lay between the germline ends. For the CDR3, the DNA is TGTGCCAGCAGCTTAATCCAGGGTTCCACTCCCTACGAGCAGTACTTC. This sequence encodes CASSLIQGSTPYEQYF.

V usage is TRBV27 and J usage is TRBJ2-3, with D possibly TRBD1 on 6 matching bases. The germline gives CDR1 MNHEY, CDR2 SMNVEV (reference sequence). There are 17 residues in the CDR3. The V end lost 4 bases, the J end lost 2 bases, and 19 bases lay between the germline ends. The CDR3 DNA reads TGTGCCAGCAGTTCTCGATATCGCCGACAGGACACAGATACGCAGTATTTT. Protein product: CASSSRYRRQDTDTQYF.

A few counts support this clone. The chain combines TRBV19 with TRBJ1-6, with 7 bases fitting TRBD1. Trimming removed 5 bases from V and 7 bases from J; junction bases left unmatched: 5. Germline CDR1 reads LNHDA; CDR2 reads SQIVND (reference sequence). This CDR3 comprises 14 residues. CDR3 sequence reads: CASSPTGPNSPLHF. The CDR3 nucleotides read TGTGCCAGTAGTCCGACAGGGCCAAATTCACCCCTCCACTTT.

CDR3 DNA: TGTGCCAGCAGTTGGGGACACAAGAACACTGAAGCTTTCTTT. Translating gives CASSWGHKNTEAFF. V and J are TRBV6-5 and TRBJ1-1, with D maybe TRBD1 (6 bases). CDR1 and CDR2 from the germline V gene are MNHEY and SVGAGI. CDR3 size: 14 residues. Trimming removed 4 bases from V and 1 base from J, with 10 bases in between.

The CDR3 DNA reads as TGTGCCTGGAGTCGGGGGGGGCAAGGTGGAGATACGCAGTATTTT. Amino acids: CAWSRGGQGGDTQYF. The chain couples TRBV30 to TRBJ2-3, with 8 bases matching TRBD2. The germline V gene has CDR1 GTSNPN and CDR2 SVGIG (reference sequence). The CDR3 length is 15 residues. V was clipped by 2 bases and J by 5 bases; unmatched bases: 9.

The CDR3 here is CASSPDRGHTGELFF. CDR3 sequence (DNA): TGTGCCAGTAGTCCAGACAGGGGGCACACCGGGGAGCTGTTTTTT. The chain has TRBV19 and TRBJ2-2, with 10 bases fitting TRBD1. Losses at the gene ends were 5 bases for V and 3 bases for J; bases not matched to a gene: 3. This CDR3 comprises 15 residues. Germline CDR1 is LNHDA and CDR2 is SQIVND (reference sequence).

The chain uses TRBV29-1 and TRBJ2-7, with 11 bases identical to TRBD2. V dropped 0 bases and J dropped 4; count of bases not matched to a gene: 8. The CDR3 is 16 residues long. From germline, CDR1 is SQVTM and CDR2 ANQGSEA. The DNA of the CDR3 is TGCAGCGTTGAAGATCGGGCTAGCGGGAGGTCTTACGAGCAGTACTTC. It codes for CSVEDRASGRSYEQYF.